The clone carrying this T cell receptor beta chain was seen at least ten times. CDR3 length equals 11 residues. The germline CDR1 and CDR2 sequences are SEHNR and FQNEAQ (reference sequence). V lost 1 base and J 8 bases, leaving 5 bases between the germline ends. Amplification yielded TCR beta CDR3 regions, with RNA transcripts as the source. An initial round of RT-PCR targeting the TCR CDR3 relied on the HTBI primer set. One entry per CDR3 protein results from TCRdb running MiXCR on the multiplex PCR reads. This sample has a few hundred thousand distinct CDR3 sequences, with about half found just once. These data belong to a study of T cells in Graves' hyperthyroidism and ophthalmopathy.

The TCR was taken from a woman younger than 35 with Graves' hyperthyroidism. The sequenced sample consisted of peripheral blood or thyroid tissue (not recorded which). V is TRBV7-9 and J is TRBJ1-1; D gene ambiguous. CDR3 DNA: TGTGCCAGCAGCTTAGGAGACGAAGCTTTCTTT. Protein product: CASSLGDEAFF.